This T cell receptor (beta chain) was recovered during a study of blood T cells in healthy people across ages. Germline V gives CDR1 SNHLY, CDR2 FYNNEI. The CDR3 length is 14 residues. Trimming removed 4 bases at V and 6 bases at J, with 14 bases between. For the second PCR, which ran for roughly 7 to 11 cycles, a sample-barcoded 5' primer and a J-beta primer mix were used. TCRdb passed the 5' RACE reads through MiXCR, listing each CDR3 protein once. The sample lists about 1 million distinct CDR3 sequences, over 35% occurring once. This clonotype has just one count. The gene calls are TRBV2 and TRBJ2-3; no reliable D call. The sequence came from an older woman in good health. The sequenced material came from blood. The CDR3 loop is CASSVRFGADTQYF. CDR3 DNA sequence: TGTGCCAGCAGTGTCCGATTTGGCGCGGATACGCAGTATTTT.